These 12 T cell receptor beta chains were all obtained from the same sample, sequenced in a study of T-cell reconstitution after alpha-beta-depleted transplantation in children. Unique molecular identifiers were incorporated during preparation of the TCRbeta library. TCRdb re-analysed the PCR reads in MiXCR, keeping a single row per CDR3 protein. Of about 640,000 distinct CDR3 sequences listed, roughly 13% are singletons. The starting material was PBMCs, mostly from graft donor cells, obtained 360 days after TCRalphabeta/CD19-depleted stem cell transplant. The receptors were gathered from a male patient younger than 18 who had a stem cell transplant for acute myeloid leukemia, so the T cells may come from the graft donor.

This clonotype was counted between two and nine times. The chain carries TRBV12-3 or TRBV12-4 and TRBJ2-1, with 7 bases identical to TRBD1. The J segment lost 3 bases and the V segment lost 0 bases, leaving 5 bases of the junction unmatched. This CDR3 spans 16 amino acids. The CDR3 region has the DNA TGTGCCAGCAGTTTAGCCGGGACAGTACTCTACAATGAGCAGTTCTTC. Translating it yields CASSLAGTVLYNEQFF.

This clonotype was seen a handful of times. The CDR3 DNA reads as TGCAGCGGACTCGGCGGGAGTGACCTGGACGAGCAGTACTTC. As protein: CSGLGGSDLDEQYF. The chain has TRBV29-1 and TRBJ2-7; 7 bases are a match to TRBD2. The junction had 14 bases not matched to a gene; V was cut back by 7 bases and J by 5 bases. The CDR3 has 14 amino acids. Germline lookup yields CDR1 SQVTM and CDR2 ANQGSEA.

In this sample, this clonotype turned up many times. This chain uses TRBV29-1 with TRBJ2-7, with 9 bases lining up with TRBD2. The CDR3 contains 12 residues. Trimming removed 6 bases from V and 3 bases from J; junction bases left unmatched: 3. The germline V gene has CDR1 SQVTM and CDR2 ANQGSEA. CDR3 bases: TGCAGCGTGGTAGCGGGAGTCTACGAGCAGTACTTC. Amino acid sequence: CSVVAGVYEQYF.

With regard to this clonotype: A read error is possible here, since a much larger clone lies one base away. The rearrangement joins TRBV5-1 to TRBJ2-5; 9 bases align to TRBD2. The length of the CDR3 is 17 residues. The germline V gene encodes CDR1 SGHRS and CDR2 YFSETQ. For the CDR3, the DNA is TGCGCCAGCATCTTGTTTATTAGCGGGAGAGTGGGAGAGACCCAGTACTTC. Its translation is CASILFISGRVGETQYF.

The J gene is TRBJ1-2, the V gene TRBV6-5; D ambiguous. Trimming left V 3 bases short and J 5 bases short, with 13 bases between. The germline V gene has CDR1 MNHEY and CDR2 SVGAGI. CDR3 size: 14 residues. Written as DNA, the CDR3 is TGTGCCAGCAGTTATGTCGGGCAGGCATATGGCTACACCTTC. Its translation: CASSYVGQAYGYTF.

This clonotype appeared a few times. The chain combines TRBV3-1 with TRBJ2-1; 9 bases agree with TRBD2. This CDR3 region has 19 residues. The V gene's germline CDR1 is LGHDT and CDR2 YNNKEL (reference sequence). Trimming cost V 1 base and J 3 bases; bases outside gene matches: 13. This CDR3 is CASSQAVEVAGDLYNEQFF. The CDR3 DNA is TGTGCCAGCAGCCAAGCCGTGGAGGTAGCGGGAGATCTCTACAATGAGCAGTTCTTC.

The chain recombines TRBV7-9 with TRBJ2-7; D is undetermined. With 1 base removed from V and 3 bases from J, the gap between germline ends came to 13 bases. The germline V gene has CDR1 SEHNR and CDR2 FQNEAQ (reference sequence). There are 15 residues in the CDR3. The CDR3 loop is CASSLGVQLVYEQYF. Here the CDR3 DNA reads TGTGCCAGCAGCTTAGGGGTCCAACTGGTCTACGAGCAGTACTTC.

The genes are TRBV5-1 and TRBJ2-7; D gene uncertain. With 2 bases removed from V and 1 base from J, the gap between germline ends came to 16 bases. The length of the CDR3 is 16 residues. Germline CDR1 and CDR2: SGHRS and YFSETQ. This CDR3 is CASSFGRADPSYEQYF. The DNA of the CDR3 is TGCGCCAGCAGCTTCGGCCGGGCGGACCCTTCCTACGAGCAGTACTTC.

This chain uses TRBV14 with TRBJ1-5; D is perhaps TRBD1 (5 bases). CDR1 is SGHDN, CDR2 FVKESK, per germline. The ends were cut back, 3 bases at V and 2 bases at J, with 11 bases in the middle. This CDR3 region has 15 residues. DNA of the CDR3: TGTGCCAGCAGCCACGGGGGAGGCGGCAATCAGCCCCAGCATTTT. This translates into CASSHGGGGNQPQHF. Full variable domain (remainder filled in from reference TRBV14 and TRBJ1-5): EAGVTQFPSHSVIEKGQTVTLRCDPISGHDNLYWYRRVMGKEIKFLLHFVKESKQDESGMPNNRFLAERTGGTYSTLKVQPAELEDSGVYFCASSHGGGGNQPQHFGDGTRLSIL.

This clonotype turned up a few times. The CDR3 reads CASSPTSANEQFF. The CDR3 DNA is TGTGCCAGCAGTCCCACTAGCGCCAATGAGCAGTTCTTC. This chain joins TRBV12-3 or TRBV12-4 and TRBJ2-1, with 7 bases that match TRBD2. Trimming at V came to 5 bases and at J to 6 bases, leaving 4 bases not matched to a gene. This CDR3 has 13 residues.

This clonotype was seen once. The CDR3 is CSARDRMAHQPQHF. In DNA, the CDR3 is TGCAGTGCTAGAGATCGTATGGCCCATCAGCCCCAGCATTTT. The chain carries TRBV20-1 and TRBJ1-5; D gene unclear. This CDR3 has 14 amino acids. Germline assignment: CDR1 DFQATT and CDR2 SNEGSKA (reference sequence). V lost 0 bases to trimming and J lost 5 bases, with 11 bases between them.

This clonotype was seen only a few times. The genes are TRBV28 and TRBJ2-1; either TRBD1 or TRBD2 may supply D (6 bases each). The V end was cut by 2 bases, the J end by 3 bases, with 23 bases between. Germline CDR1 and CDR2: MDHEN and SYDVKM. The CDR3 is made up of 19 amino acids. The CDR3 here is CASSLGGLAPRRVYNEQFF. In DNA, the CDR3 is TGTGCCAGCAGTTTAGGGGGGCTAGCGCCGAGGAGGGTCTACAATGAGCAGTTCTTC.